Shown below are 17 T cell receptor beta chains from a single sample sequenced in a study of OX40 agonist ivuxolimab in advanced cancers. TCRdb's table, derived via immunoSEQ multiplex PCR, lists solely in-frame clones and lacks some. Of roughly 130,000 clones in the sample, around 95% were seen once. Sequencing used CD4+ or CD8+ T cells sorted from blood, obtained in a trial of the OX40 agonist ivuxolimab. The receptors were sampled from an adult with an advanced solid tumor such as melanoma, head and neck, liver or kidney cancer.

This clone was found once. The chain uses TRBV6-6 and TRBJ2-1; TRBD1 aligns across 8 bases. Germline loops: CDR1 MNHNY, CDR2 SVGAGI (reference sequence). After removal of 6 bases from V and 2 bases from J, the junction contained 6 bases not matched to a gene. CDR3 length: 15 amino acids. In nucleotides, the CDR3 is TGTGCCAGCAGGACCGGGACAGGAACCTACAATGAGCAGTTCTTC. Encoded protein: CASRTGTGTYNEQFF.

The V gene is TRBV6-5, the J gene TRBJ1-6; TRBD1 is a possible D gene (5 bases). The germline V gene has CDR1 MNHEY and CDR2 SVGAGI. V lost 6 bases and J lost 10, with 13 bases in between. The CDR3 spans 13 residues. CDR3: CASRRQSGSPLHF. CDR3 DNA: TGTGCCAGCAGGAGACAGTCGGGATCACCCCTCCACTTT.

The rearrangement uses TRBV5-1 and TRBJ2-1; either TRBD1 or TRBD2 may fit D (5 bases each). The V end lost 6 bases, the J end lost 3 bases, and 13 bases lay between the germline ends. CDR3 size: 14 residues. Per germline, CDR1 SGHRS and CDR2 YFSETQ. This CDR3 reads CASKRGEGYNEQFF. The CDR3 nucleotides read TGCGCCAGCAAAAGAGGGGAAGGCTACAATGAGCAGTTCTTC. Together with reference TRBV5-1 and TRBJ2-1, the CDR3 gives the full variable domain: KAGVTQTPRYLIKTRGQQVTLSCSPISGHRSVSWYQQTPGQGLQFLFEYFSETQRNKGNFPGRFSGRQFSNSRSEMNVSTLELGDSALYLCASKRGEGYNEQFFGPGTRLTVL.

V usage is TRBV21-1 and J usage is TRBJ1-1. TRBV21-1 is assigned pseudogene status. The CDR3 totals 14 residues. CDR3 region: CASSPSGSGHEAFF. CDR3 bases: TGTGCCAGCAGCCCCTCGGGGTCAGGCCATGAAGCTTTCTTT.

The chain has TRBV7-9 and TRBJ1-1, with 7 bases fitting TRBD1. Germline V lookup: CDR1 SEHNR, CDR2 FQNEAQ (reference sequence). CDR3 length equals 16 residues. V lost 4 bases, J lost 1 base, and 9 bases stayed unmatched. The CDR3 DNA follows: TGTGCCAGCAGCTCCGCGTGGGACAGTAAGAACACTGAAGCTTTCTTT. It specifies CASSSAWDSKNTEAFF.

This chain uses TRBV6-5 with TRBJ2-7, with D possibly being TRBD1 or TRBD2 (5 bases each). This CDR3 comprises 14 residues. The V end was cut by 0 bases, the J end by 7 bases, with 13 bases between. Germline V lookup: CDR1 MNHEY, CDR2 SVGAGI. CDR3 nucleotide sequence: TGTGCCAGCAGTTACTCGAGTGACTGGGGGGAGCAGTACTTC. The encoded protein is CASSYSSDWGEQYF.

This chain uses TRBV27 with TRBJ1-3; D is ambiguous. CDR1 and CDR2 (germline): MNHEY, SMNVEV (reference sequence). The CDR3 has 13 amino acids. Trimming removed 4 bases at V and 3 bases at J, with 7 bases between. For the CDR3, the DNA is TGTGCCAGCAGTTCCTATTATGGAAACACCATATATTTT. Amino acid sequence: CASSSYYGNTIYF.

V gene TRBV5-5 combines with J gene TRBJ2-2, with D possibly TRBD1 on 6 matching bases. Germline V CDR1 and CDR2: SGHKS, YYEKEE (reference sequence). V lost 3 bases and J lost 1, with 13 bases in between. This CDR3 is built from 16 residues. CDR3 region: CASSWGQGVNTGELFF. As DNA, the CDR3 is TGTGCCAGCAGCTGGGGGCAGGGCGTGAACACCGGGGAGCTGTTTTTT.

The chain links TRBV19 to TRBJ1-6; TRBD1 matches 8 bases. V gave up 4 bases and J gave up 1 base; unmatched junction bases: 9. The CDR3 has 18 residues. CDR1 is LNHDA, CDR2 SQIVND, per germline (reference sequence). CDR3 DNA sequence: TGTGCCAGTAGTAGCGGACAGGGTGTAAAGTCCTATAATTCACCCCTCCACTTT. Amino acid sequence: CASSSGQGVKSYNSPLHF.

The chain joins TRBV7-9 to TRBJ2-1; 7 nucleotides match TRBD2. The CDR3 is 19 amino acids. Germline loops: CDR1 SEHNR, CDR2 FQNEAQ (reference sequence). Trimming took 3 bases from V and 0 from J; bases not matched to a gene: 14. The CDR3 loop is CASSFIAGPSSNSYNEQFF. The CDR3 coding sequence is TGTGCCAGCAGCTTTATAGCGGGTCCATCCAGCAACTCCTACAATGAGCAGTTCTTC.

This clone appeared once. The J gene is TRBJ1-6, the V gene TRBV28, with a weak D call TRBD1 (6 bases). In germline, CDR1 is MDHEN, CDR2 SYDVKM. CDR3 length equals 12 residues. CDR3 residues: CASEQGNSPLHF. As DNA, the CDR3 is TGTGCTTCGGAGCAGGGGAATTCACCCCTCCACTTT.

J is TRBJ2-1 and V is TRBV28; D is uncertain. The CDR3 covers 16 residues. The germline V gene has CDR1 MDHEN and CDR2 SYDVKM. V was pared by 2 bases and J by 6 bases, with 17 bases between. This CDR3 reads CASSLILRINFNEQFF. For the CDR3, the DNA is TGTGCCAGCAGTTTAATACTCAGGATTAATTTCAATGAGCAGTTCTTC. The complete variable domain, with remaining parts taken from reference TRBV28 and TRBJ2-1, reads DVKVTQSSRYLVKRTGEKVFLECVQDMDHENMFWYRQDPGLGLRLIYFSYDVKMKEKGDIPEGYSVSREKKERFSLILESASTNQTSMYLCASSLILRINFNEQFFGPGTRLTVL.

The chain has TRBV19 and TRBJ2-7; D possibly corresponds to TRBD2 (7 bases). This CDR3 is built from 15 residues. CDR1 is LNHDA, CDR2 SQIVND, per germline (reference sequence). The V gene lost 10 bases and the J gene lost 6 bases, with 25 bases spanning the gap. For the CDR3, the DNA is TGTGCCACATCCCGGGGGGCGGCGCTCCTAGGCGAGCAGTACTTC. Its translation: CATSRGAALLGEQYF.

The chain is built from TRBV7-2 and TRBJ2-3; 7 bases map to TRBD2. J lost 5 bases, V lost 2 bases, and 4 bases had no gene match. The CDR3 is made up of 14 amino acids. Germline V gives CDR1 SGHTA, CDR2 FQGNSA. The CDR3 region is CASSLQAGLDTQYF. CDR3 coding DNA: TGTGCCAGCAGCTTACAAGCGGGGTTAGATACGCAGTATTTT.

This chain links TRBV27 with TRBJ2-2; 7 bases map to TRBD2. Germline V gene lookup returns CDR1 MNHEY and CDR2 SMNVEV (reference sequence). The CDR3 contains 15 residues. V lost 6 bases and J lost 6; bases outside the gene matches: 10. The CDR3 DNA reads as TGTGCCAGCAGCCGGGGCGGGGGATACGCCGGGGAGCTGTTTTTT. Its protein product is CASSRGGGYAGELFF.

The chain employs TRBV6-5 and TRBJ1-2; D not resolved. Trimming took 0 bases from V and 4 from J, leaving 12 bases between them. Germline loops: CDR1 MNHEY, CDR2 SVGAGI. CDR3 size: 15 residues. The CDR3 loop reads CASSYSTDRGYGYTF. CDR3 nucleotides: TGTGCCAGCAGTTACTCGACGGACCGGGGCTATGGCTACACCTTC.

There are a few counts of this clone. The rearrangement joins TRBV13 to TRBJ2-1, with D tentatively TRBD2 (5 bases). The CDR3 covers 15 residues. Germline loops: CDR1 PRHDT, CDR2 FYEKMQ (reference sequence). V shed 4 bases and J shed 3 bases, with 13 bases lying between them. CDR3 nucleotides: TGTGCCAGCAGCTCCCCGCGGGCTGACTACAATGAGCAGTTCTTC. Amino acids: CASSSPRADYNEQFF.